A single sample gave rise to the 13 T cell receptor beta chains below, sequenced in a study of cytomegalovirus exposure and HLA in healthy donors (dated by TCRdb to the late 2010s). Library prep was done by the immunoSEQ multiplex PCR assay. A mixture of 60 forward primers for TCR Vbeta segments and 13 reverse primers for TCR Jbeta segments was used in the multiplex PCR. Here the immuneACCESS table is served through TCRdb, limited to in-frame sequences with V and J called. Missing clones are a known gap in these copies; in checked studies unresolved V genes cover under half, and the rest lacks a known reason. The sample table lists about 250,000 clones, about nine tenths of them with a count of one. Clones ranked in the top ten supply roughly 1.6% of the sample. The sequenced material came from PBMCs. These receptor sequences come from a girl aged 2 to 9 in good health and CMV-seronegative.

The chain carries TRBV2 and TRBJ1-5; no definite D call. Per germline, CDR1 SNHLY and CDR2 FYNNEI. The CDR3 covers 16 residues. The ends were cut back, 7 bases at V and 0 bases at J, with 16 bases in the middle. CDR3 region: CASNAEARYSNQPQHF. The CDR3 DNA follows: TGTGCCAGCAATGCTGAGGCCCGGTATAGCAATCAGCCCCAGCATTTT. The complete variable domain, with remaining parts taken from reference TRBV2 and TRBJ1-5, reads EPEVTQTPSHQVTQMGQEVILRCVPISNHLYFYWYRQILGQKVEFLVSFYNNEISEKSEIFDDQFSVERPDGSNFTLKIRSTKLEDSAMYFCASNAEARYSNQPQHFGDGTRLSIL.

The chain combines TRBV6-5 with TRBJ2-7; 9 nucleotides align to TRBD1. The germline V gene encodes CDR1 MNHEY and CDR2 SVGAGI. The CDR3 length is 14 residues. V gave up 10 bases and J gave up 0 bases; unmatched junction bases: 7. CDR3: CATLGQGTSYEQYF. CDR3 coding DNA: TGTGCCACCCTGGGACAGGGAACCTCCTACGAGCAGTACTTC.

The gene calls are TRBV4-1 and TRBJ2-4, with TRBD2 matching over 10 bases. Germline values: CDR1 MGHRA, CDR2 YSYEKL. The CDR3 totals 16 residues. V lost 0 bases and J lost 5; bases outside the gene matches: 4. The CDR3 bases are TGCGCCAGCAGCCAAGATAGGACTAGCGGCCAAAACATTCAGTACTTC. Translating gives CASSQDRTSGQNIQYF.

The chain is built from TRBV21-1 and TRBJ1-1; the table's TRBD1 call for D was not verified on the DNA. TRBV21-1 is designated a pseudogene. CDR3 length equals 19 residues. This CDR3 reads CASSKRGARVTGMNTEAFF. In DNA form, the CDR3 reads TGTGCCAGCAGCAAAAGAGGAGCAAGAGTGACAGGAATGAACACTGAAGCTTTCTTT.

V and J are TRBV6-1 and TRBJ1-1; possible D gene TRBD1, 5 bases. Germline CDR1 reads MNHNS; CDR2 reads SASEGT. V was pared by 11 bases and J by 4 bases, with 20 bases between. CDR3 length: 14 amino acids. CDR3 loop: CAGDLDGGGTEAFF. The CDR3 DNA sequence: TGTGCCGGGGACCTGGACGGCGGGGGCACTGAAGCTTTCTTT.

The chain couples TRBV6-1 to TRBJ2-7, with 8 positions matching TRBD1. This CDR3 has 15 amino acids. Germline CDR1 reads MNHNS; CDR2 reads SASEGT. Trimming cost V 6 bases and J 3 bases; bases outside gene matches: 10. The CDR3 region is CASSYQTTGGYEQYF. The CDR3 DNA is TGTGCCAGCAGCTATCAGACAACAGGGGGCTACGAGCAGTACTTC.

The CDR3 reads CASSLGLAGYNEQFF. CDR3 DNA: TGTGCCAGCAGCTTGGGCCTAGCGGGGTACAATGAGCAGTTCTTC. The chain has TRBV5-5 and TRBJ2-1; 9 nucleotides match TRBD2. The CDR3 contains 15 residues. CDR1 is SGHKS, CDR2 YYEKEE, per germline (reference sequence). J lost 4 bases, V lost 0 bases, and 2 bases had no gene match.

V is TRBV11-2 and J is TRBJ1-1; D ambiguous. This CDR3 region has 13 residues. V lost 8 bases and J 2 bases, leaving 12 bases between the germline ends. Germline lookup yields CDR1 SGHAT and CDR2 FQNNGV. DNA of the CDR3: TGTGCCAGCCGGACTACCCCCAACACTGAAGCTTTCTTT. Its translation: CASRTTPNTEAFF.

The chain links TRBV2 to TRBJ2-5; TRBD2 matches at 7 bases. The CDR3 has 13 amino acids. V dropped 7 bases and J dropped 5; count of bases not matched to a gene: 7. Looked up from germline, CDR1 is SNHLY and CDR2 is FYNNEI. The CDR3 coding sequence is TGTGCCAGCAAACGGGGGGAGGTGGAGACCCAGTACTTC. Residues: CASKRGEVETQYF.

The CDR3 region is CASSHHDSKHF. The CDR3 nucleotides are TGTGCCAGTAGTCATCATGATAGCAAGCATTTT. The genes are TRBV19 and TRBJ1-5, with D uncertain. This CDR3 spans 11 amino acids. Germline CDR1 and CDR2: LNHDA and SQIVND (reference sequence). V was shortened by 5 bases and J by 14 bases, with 13 bases between the two germline ends.

This clone was seen a single time. The CDR3 DNA sequence: TGTGCCAGCAGCTTGGCTGACAGGGGGAAGGGAAACACCATATATTTT. Its protein is CASSLADRGKGNTIYF. This chain joins TRBV5-5 and TRBJ1-3, with 9 nucleotides matching TRBD1. This CDR3 contains 16 residues. Trimming cost V 0 bases and J 4 bases; bases outside gene matches: 5. CDR1 is SGHKS and CDR2 is YYEKEE in the germline V gene (reference sequence).

Turning to this clone: A read error may account for a junction end that differs from germline. Additional DNA sequences in this sample encode the identical CDR3. The chain carries TRBV6-5 and TRBJ1-1; TRBD1 agrees at 7 bases. This CDR3 is built from 13 residues. Germline CDR1 and CDR2: MNHEY and SVGAGI. The CDR3 coding sequence is TGCGCCAGCAGCACGAGGGGGCCAACTGAAGCTTTCTTT. Its translation is CASSTRGPTEAFF.

The chain recombines TRBV13 with TRBJ2-1; 7 bases map to TRBD2. Germline V CDR1 and CDR2: PRHDT, FYEKMQ (reference sequence). The CDR3 is 14 amino acids. V gave up 1 base and J gave up 8 bases; unmatched junction bases: 5. The CDR3 region is CASSLVTSRDEQFF. The CDR3 DNA reads TGTGCCAGCAGCTTAGTGACTAGCAGGGATGAGCAGTTCTTC.